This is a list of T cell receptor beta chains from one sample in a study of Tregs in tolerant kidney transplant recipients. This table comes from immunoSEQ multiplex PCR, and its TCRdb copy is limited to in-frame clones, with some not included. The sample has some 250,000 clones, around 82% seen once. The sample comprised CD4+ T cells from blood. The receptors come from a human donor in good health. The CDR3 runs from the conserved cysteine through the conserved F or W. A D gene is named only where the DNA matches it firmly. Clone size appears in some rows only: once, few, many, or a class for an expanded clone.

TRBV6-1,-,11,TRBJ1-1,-,CASKRNTEAFF,TGTGCCAGCAAAAGGAACACTGAAGCTTTCTTT
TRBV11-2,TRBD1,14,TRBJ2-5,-,CASSPGQGEGTQYF,TGTGCCAGCAGCCCGGGACAGGGAGAGGGGACCCAGTACTTC
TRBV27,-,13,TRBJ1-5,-,CASSFRENQPQHF,TGTGCCAGCAGTTTCCGGGAAAATCAGCCCCAGCATTTT
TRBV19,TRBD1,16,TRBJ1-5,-,CASSKVPGQGNQPQHF,TGTGCCAGTAGTAAGGTTCCGGGACAGGGAAATCAGCCCCAGCATTTT
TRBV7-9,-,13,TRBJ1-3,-,CASRLVSGNTIYF,TGTGCCAGCAGGTTGGTCTCTGGAAACACCATATATTTT
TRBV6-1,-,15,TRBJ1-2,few,CASSEATGANYGYTF,TGTGCCAGCAGTGAAGCGACAGGTGCTAACTATGGCTACACCTTC
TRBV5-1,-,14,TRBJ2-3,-,CASSLTLGTDTQYF,TGCGCCAGCAGCTTGACCCTGGGCACAGATACGCAGTATTTT
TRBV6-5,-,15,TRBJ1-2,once,CASSYTGFVNYGYTF,TGTGCCAGCAGTTATACAGGGTTTGTTAACTATGGCTACACCTTC
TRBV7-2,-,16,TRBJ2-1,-,CASSLVPGPLLNEQFF,TGTGCCAGCAGCTTAGTGCCGGGACCCCTACTGAATGAGCAGTTCTTC
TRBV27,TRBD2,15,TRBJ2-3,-,CASYLGLAGVDTQYF,TGTGCCAGCTACTTGGGACTAGCGGGAGTAGATACGCAGTATTTT
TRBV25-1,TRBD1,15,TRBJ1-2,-,CASSEYRGPNYGYTF,TGTGCCAGCAGTGAATACAGGGGGCCTAACTATGGCTACACCTTC